The rows below give T cell receptor beta chains drawn from one sample of a study of identifying expanded T cells in peripheral blood. The method was immunoSEQ multiplex PCR; TCRdb's version includes in-frame clones alone and lacks a portion of them. The sample records 80,000 or so clones, 80% to 90% being singletons. Sequencing input: blood. The receptors were sampled from a person aged 18-70 years in good health. The CDR3 runs from the conserved cysteine through the conserved F or W. Fields, in order: clone size, J gene, D gene, V gene, CDR3 DNA, CDR3 protein. The D gene is left open where the match is weak. For some rows the clone size is stated as once, few or many, or as a class when expanded; others skip it.

- TRBJ2-5 TRBD1 TRBV7-3 TGTGCCAGCAGCTTAAGTTCAGGGGGCTCCCACCAGCCGTTTGAGACCCAGTACTTC CASSLSSGGSHQPFETQYF
- TRBJ2-2 TRBD1 TRBV19 TGTGCCAGCTCAAAGGGACAGGGCTTTAACACCGGGGAGCTGTTTTTT CASSKGQGFNTGELFF
- TRBJ2-7 - TRBV7-2 TGTGCCAGCAGCCCCACCCGGGCCGGCGAGCAGTACTTC CASSPTRAGEQYF
- TRBJ2-5 - TRBV9 TGTGCCAGCAGCGATTTCCGACAGGGAGGTGAGAAGGAGACCCAGTACTTC CASSDFRQGGEKETQYF
- TRBJ2-7 - TRBV28 TGTGCCAGCAGTTTCCTGTTCAGGGCGGCCGAGCAGTACTTC CASSFLFRAAEQYF
- TRBJ2-7 - TRBV4-3 TGCGCCAGCAGCCTGGGTAGGGAAACCTACTACGAGCAGTACTTC CASSLGRETYYEQYF
- TRBJ2-1 TRBD1 TRBV4-1 TGCGCCAGCAGCCAAGACAATCAGGGGGCGGTCCCCTACAATGAGCAGTTCTTC CASSQDNQGAVPYNEQFF
- TRBJ1-3 - TRBV11-2 TGTGCCAGCAGCCCCGGGGCCCGATTGGCCGGAAACACCATATATTTT CASSPGARLAGNTIYF
once TRBJ2-3 - TRBV19 TGTGCCAGTAACAGGGAAAGCACAGATACGCAGTATTTT CASNRESTDTQYF
- TRBJ1-1 - TRBV10-3 TGTGCCATCAGTGATGTTGACCGCTGGGGTATGAACACTGAAGCTTTCTTT CAISDVDRWGMNTEAFF
- TRBJ1-2 - TRBV7-9 TGTGCCAGCAGCTTAGCACCAGGGGCCTACACCTTC CASSLAPGAYTF
- TRBJ2-5 - TRBV23-1 TGCGCCAGCAGAATTACTGCTCTGCTGGCAGCTCAAGAGACCCAGTACTTC CASRITALLAAQETQYF
- TRBJ2-1 TRBD2 TRBV11-1 TGTGCCAGCAGCTCGGAGGCGGGAGGTTACAATGAGCAGTTCTTC CASSSEAGGYNEQFF
- TRBJ1-2 - TRBV4-2 TGTGCCAGCAGCCAGTCAGGTGAATACTATGGCTACACCTTC CASSQSGEYYGYTF
- TRBJ2-2 TRBD1 TRBV7-6 TGTGCCAGCAGCACCGGGACAGGCCAGGGCGGGGAGCTGTTTTTT CASSTGTGQGGELFF
- TRBJ2-5 - TRBV4-2 TGTGCCAGCAGCCAAGATCAGGGGGCGGGAGTTACAAGGGAGACCCAGTACTTC CASSQDQGAGVTRETQYF
once TRBJ2-3 - TRBV7-6 TGTGCCAGCAGCTTAGCGCGGGGACAGACTACAGATACGCAGTATTTT CASSLARGQTTDTQYF
- TRBJ2-1 TRBD1 TRBV4-2 TGTGCCAGCAGCCAAGCTAGCGGACAGGGGGTTGTCAATGAGCAGTTCTTC CASSQASGQGVVNEQFF
many TRBJ1-2 - TRBV6-5 TGTGCCAGCAGCTCAGGGTCACTTTTCGGCTACACCTTC CASSSGSLFGYTF
- TRBJ1-2 TRBD1 TRBV7-2 TGTGCCAGCAGCACCGGACAGGGGGCGCGAGGCTACACCTTC CASSTGQGARGYTF
once TRBJ2-4 - TRBV9 TGTGCCAGCAGCGTAGACGGGGGTAAAAACATTCAGTACTTC CASSVDGGKNIQYF
- TRBJ2-5 - TRBV7-2 TGTGCCAGCAGCTTTGTGGAGACCCAAGAGACCCAGTACTTC CASSFVETQETQYF
- TRBJ2-7 - TRBV6-5 TGTGCCAGCAGTTATTTGACAGGAGGAGCCTACGAGCAGTACTTC CASSYLTGGAYEQYF
- TRBJ2-1 TRBD2 TRBV14 TGTGCCAGCAGCGTTCGGGTTACTAGCGGCTACAATGAGCAGTTCTTC CASSVRVTSGYNEQFF
- TRBJ1-1 - TRBV10-3 TGTGCCACCACAAGGGAGAGTGGGAACACTGAAGCTTTCTTT CATTRESGNTEAFF
- TRBJ2-5 - TRBV12-2 TGTGCAAGTCGCTTCACAGGAGGTGGCCAAGAGACCCAGTACTTC CASRFTGGGQETQYF
- TRBJ2-7 - TRBV10-3 TGTGCCATCAGTAATGGGCTAGCGTTCTACGAGCAGTACTTC CAISNGLAFYEQYF
- TRBJ2-5 TRBD1 TRBV2 TGTGCCAGCAGTCAGGACAGGGGGCAAGAGACCCAGTACTTC CASSQDRGQETQYF
- TRBJ2-5 TRBD1 TRBV5-1 TGCGCCAGCAGCCCGACAGGGGGGGTGGAGACCCAGTACTTC CASSPTGGVETQYF
- TRBJ1-2 TRBD1 TRBV27 TGTGCCAGCAGTTCCGGACAGGGGAACTATGGCTACACCTTC CASSSGQGNYGYTF
- TRBJ2-1 TRBD2 TRBV25-1 TGTGCCAGCAGTGAGGAGCGGGCTAGCGGGAGCAATGAGCAGTTCTTC CASSEERASGSNEQFF
few TRBJ1-2 - TRBV7-6 TGTGCCAGCAGCCTACAGGGAAACTATGGCTACACCTTC CASSLQGNYGYTF
- TRBJ2-3 - TRBV5-6 TGTGCCAGCAGCTTGGTTGCGACAGATACGCAGTATTTT CASSLVATDTQYF
- TRBJ2-2 - TRBV11-3 TGTGCCAGCAGCTTACTCGGGAACACCGGGGAGCTGTTTTTT CASSLLGNTGELFF
- TRBJ2-3 - TRBV4-2 TGTGCCAGCAGCCAAGAGGCTGGGGGGGATACGCAGTATTTT CASSQEAGGDTQYF
once TRBJ2-7 TRBD1 TRBV4-2 TGTGCCAGCAGCCAAGCGACGGGACAGGGGACCTACGAGCAGTACTTC CASSQATGQGTYEQYF
- TRBJ2-1 TRBD2 TRBV6-6 TGTGCCAGCAGTGGGACTAGCGGGGGTGGCGATGAGCAGTTCTTC CASSGTSGGGDEQFF
- TRBJ1-2 - TRBV28 TGTGCCAGCAATCCGGGACGGAACTATGGCTACACCTTC CASNPGRNYGYTF